This T cell receptor beta chain came from a study of a mutant IDH1 vaccine in newly diagnosed glioma. Study overall: Patients got radiotherapy, temozolomide, or both beforehand, and most got both.

Time point here: week 35, safety follow-up. Vaccination comprised doses that each held 300 ug of mutant IDH1 20-mer peptide, plus topical imiquimod. Eight vaccinations reached patients in weeks 1, 3, 5, 7, 11, 15, 19 and 23. Donors had new WHO grade 3 or 4 IDH1-mutant, ATRX-lost astrocytomas. With respect to this clone: Its antigen remains unknown.

Looked up from germline, CDR1 is SGHTA and CDR2 is FQGNSA. Trimming took off 4 bases at V and 0 bases at J, with 12 bases between the two ends. The CDR3 consists of 15 residues. Clones were sequenced by immunoSEQ multiplex PCR, and TCRdb holds only the in-frame ones, with some missing. This table holds roughly 52,000 clones, around four fifths found once. The sample consisted of PBMCs, taken from a glioma patient whose treatment included an IDH1 peptide vaccine. The receptor comes from a woman aged 18-30 years with glioma. V and J are TRBV7-2 and TRBJ1-1; unclear D gene. The CDR3 DNA is TGTGCCAGCAGCTCCGAACCGGGTCTGAACACTGAAGCTTTCTTT. As protein: CASSSEPGLNTEAFF.